One TCR beta chain is described in this entry. Its antigen is unknown. Base quality data are lacking; no much larger clone is found one base away. The trial excluded patients who had a history of autoimmune disease or who were on systemic immunosuppression. Peripheral blood for TCR sequencing was drawn from every dose cohort at baseline, at cycle 4 day 1 and at cycle 7 day 1. Samples came from an open-label, multicenter, first-in-human phase I dose-escalation trial of ivuxolimab. The trial enrolled adults with locally advanced or metastatic head and neck squamous cell, hepatocellular, melanoma or renal cell carcinoma. Before TCR sequencing, CD4+ T cells and CD8+ T cells from peripheral blood were sorted into separate populations. Trimming removed 2 bases from V and 0 bases from J; the gene matches leave 2 bases unexplained. The germline V gene encodes CDR1 MDHEN and CDR2 SYDVKM. Spanning cysteine to phenylalanine, the CDR3 consists of 17 amino acids. Here the CDR3 DNA is all that survives: 51 bases in frame from base 1.

This sample is part of a study of OX40 agonist ivuxolimab in advanced cancers. Regarding the complete study: The costimulatory receptor OX40 (CD134) was targeted by ivuxolimab, a fully human IgG2 agonistic monoclonal antibody. Intravenous ivuxolimab was administered to patients every 2 weeks at six dose levels: 0.01, 0.1, 0.3, 1.5, 3 and 10 mg/kg. Of the approximately 50 dose-escalation patients, hepatocellular carcinoma was present in approximately 20, melanoma in roughly 15, renal cell carcinoma in 9 and head and neck cancer in 9. The dose-escalation cohort was about 83% male with a mean age of around 64 years, ranging from roughly 23 to 90. Prior anti-PD-1, anti-PD-L1 or anti-CTLA-4 therapy was permitted, and checkpoint inhibitors had been received by approximately 39% of dose-escalation patients. Partial responses were achieved by three dose-escalation patients, of whom one had hepatocellular carcinoma and two had cutaneous melanoma. Peripheral TCRbeta sequencing was intended to test whether TCR sequence diversity was altered and clonal T-cell expansion was caused by ivuxolimab. The paper covers the monotherapy dose-escalation part of the phase I ivuxolimab trial, which included N of about 50 patients. Results the study describes overall, beyond this receptor: At doses from 0.1 to 3.0 mg/kg, clonal expansion was seen in both CD4+ and CD8+ blood T cells between baseline and week 6. In partial responders in the 0.1-3.0 mg/kg groups, normalized peripheral clonal expansion was found to be among the lowest, especially among CD8+ T cells. The antigen specificity of the peripheral T cells that underwent clonal expansion was not determined. Low levels of normalized T-cell clonal expansion were also seen in some nonresponding patients. After ivuxolimab, CD8+ T cells had more expanded clones than CD4+ T cells on average.

To sequence the TCRbeta CDR3 region, genomic DNA was isolated from the sorted cells. The immunoSEQ Assay was used for sequencing of TCRbeta CDR3 regions. Drawn from immuneACCESS, this table holds only the in-frame rearrangements with V and J called that TCRdb kept. Clones are partly lost; checked studies trace under half to an unresolved V gene and leave the rest unexplained. In all, the sample holds about 50,000 clones, and 88% of those were seen once. 5.5% to 8% of the sample goes to the ten largest clones. The chain is made from TRBV28 and TRBJ2-1, and 12 bases in between align with TRBD2. Here the sequenced sample was CD4+ or CD8+ T cells sorted from blood, taken in a trial of the OX40 agonist ivuxolimab. The receptor's source is an adult with an advanced solid tumor such as melanoma, head and neck, liver or kidney cancer. The CDR3: CASSLTSGGSSYNEQFF. The base sequence is TGTGCCAGCAGTTTAACTAGCGGGGGGAGCTCCTACAATGAGCAGTTCTTC.